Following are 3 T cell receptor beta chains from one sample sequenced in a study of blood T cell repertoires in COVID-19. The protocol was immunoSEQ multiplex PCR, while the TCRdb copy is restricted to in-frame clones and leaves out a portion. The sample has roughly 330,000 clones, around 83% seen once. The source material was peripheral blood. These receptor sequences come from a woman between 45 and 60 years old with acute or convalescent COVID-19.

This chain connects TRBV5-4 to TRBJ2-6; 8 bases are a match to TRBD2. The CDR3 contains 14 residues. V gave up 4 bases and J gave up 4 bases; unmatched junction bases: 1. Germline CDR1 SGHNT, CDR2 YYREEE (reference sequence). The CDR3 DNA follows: TGTGCCAGCAGCCGGGGGGGCGGGGCCAACGTCCTGACTTTC. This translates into CASSRGGGANVLTF.

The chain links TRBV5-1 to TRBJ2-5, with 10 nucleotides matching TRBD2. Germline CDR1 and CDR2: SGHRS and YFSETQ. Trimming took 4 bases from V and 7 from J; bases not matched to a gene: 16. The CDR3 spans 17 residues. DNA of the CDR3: TGCGCCAGCAGCCCCCTCCTGAGCGGGGGGGGCTTGGTGACCCAGTACTTC. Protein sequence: CASSPLLSGGGLVTQYF.

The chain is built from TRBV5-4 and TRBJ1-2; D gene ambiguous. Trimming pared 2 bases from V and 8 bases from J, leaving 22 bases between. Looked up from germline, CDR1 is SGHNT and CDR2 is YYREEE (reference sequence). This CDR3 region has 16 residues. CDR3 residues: CASSFKGAAQTMGYTF. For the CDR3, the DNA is TGTGCCAGCAGCTTCAAGGGAGCAGCCCAAACTATGGGCTACACCTTC.